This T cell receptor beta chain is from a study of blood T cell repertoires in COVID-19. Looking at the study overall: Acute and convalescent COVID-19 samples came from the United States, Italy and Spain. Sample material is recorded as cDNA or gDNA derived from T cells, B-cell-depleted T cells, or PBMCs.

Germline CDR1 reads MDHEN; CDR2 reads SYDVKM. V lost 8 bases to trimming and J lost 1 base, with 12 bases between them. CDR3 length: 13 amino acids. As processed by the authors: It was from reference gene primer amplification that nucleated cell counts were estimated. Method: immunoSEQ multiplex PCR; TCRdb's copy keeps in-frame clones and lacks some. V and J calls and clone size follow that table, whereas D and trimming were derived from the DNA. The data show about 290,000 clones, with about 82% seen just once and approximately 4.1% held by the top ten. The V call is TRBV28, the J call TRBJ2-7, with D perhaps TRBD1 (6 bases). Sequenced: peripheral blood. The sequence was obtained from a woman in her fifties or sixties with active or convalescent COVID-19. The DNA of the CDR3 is TGTGCCAGCCCAGGGGTCTCATCCTACGAGCAGTACTTC. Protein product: CASPGVSSYEQYF.